The TCR beta chain under discussion was sequenced for a study of cytomegalovirus exposure and HLA in healthy donors. The junction had 5 bases not matched to a gene; V was cut back by 7 bases and J by 0 bases. The CDR3 is 15 residues long. CDR1 is LNHDA, CDR2 SQIVND, per germline (reference sequence). Method: immunoSEQ multiplex PCR; TCRdb's copy keeps in-frame clones and lacks some. In the table there are 300,000 to 350,000 clones, 88% of which are singletons. This sequence originates from a man younger than 45 in good health and CMV-seronegative. The material sequenced was PBMCs. The chain combines TRBV19 with TRBJ1-3, with TRBD1 identical over 8 bases. The CDR3 coding sequence is TGTGCCAGTATCCAGGGGGCTTCCTCTGGAAACACCATATATTTT. Protein: CASIQGASSGNTIYF.